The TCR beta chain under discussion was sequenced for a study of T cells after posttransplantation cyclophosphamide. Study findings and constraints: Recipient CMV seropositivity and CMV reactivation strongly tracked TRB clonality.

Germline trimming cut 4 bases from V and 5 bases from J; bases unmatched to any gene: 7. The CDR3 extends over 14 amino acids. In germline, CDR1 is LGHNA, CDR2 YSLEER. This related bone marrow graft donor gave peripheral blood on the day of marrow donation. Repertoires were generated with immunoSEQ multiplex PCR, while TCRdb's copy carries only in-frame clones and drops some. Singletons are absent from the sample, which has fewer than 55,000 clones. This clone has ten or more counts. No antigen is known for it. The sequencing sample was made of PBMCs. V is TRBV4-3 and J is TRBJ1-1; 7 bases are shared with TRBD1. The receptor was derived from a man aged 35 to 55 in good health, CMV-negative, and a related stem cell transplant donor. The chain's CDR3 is CASSRDRVQTEAFF. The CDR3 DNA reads TGCGCCAGCAGCCGAGACAGGGTTCAGACTGAAGCTTTCTTT.